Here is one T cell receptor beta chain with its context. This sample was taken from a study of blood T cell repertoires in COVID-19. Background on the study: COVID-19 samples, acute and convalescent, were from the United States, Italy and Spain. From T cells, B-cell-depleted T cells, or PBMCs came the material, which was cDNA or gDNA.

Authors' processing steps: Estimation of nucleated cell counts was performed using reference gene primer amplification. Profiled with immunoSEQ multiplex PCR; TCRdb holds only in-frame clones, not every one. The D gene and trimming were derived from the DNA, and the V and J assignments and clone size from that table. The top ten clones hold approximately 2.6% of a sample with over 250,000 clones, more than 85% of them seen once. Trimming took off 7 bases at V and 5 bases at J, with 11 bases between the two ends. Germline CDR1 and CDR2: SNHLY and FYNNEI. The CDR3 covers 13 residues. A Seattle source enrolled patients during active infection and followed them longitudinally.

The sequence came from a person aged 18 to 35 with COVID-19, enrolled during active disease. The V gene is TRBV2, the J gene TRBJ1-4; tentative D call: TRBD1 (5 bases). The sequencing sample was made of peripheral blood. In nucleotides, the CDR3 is TGTGCCAGCAAAGCCAGGGCGAATGAAAAACTGTTTTTT. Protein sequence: CASKARANEKLFF.